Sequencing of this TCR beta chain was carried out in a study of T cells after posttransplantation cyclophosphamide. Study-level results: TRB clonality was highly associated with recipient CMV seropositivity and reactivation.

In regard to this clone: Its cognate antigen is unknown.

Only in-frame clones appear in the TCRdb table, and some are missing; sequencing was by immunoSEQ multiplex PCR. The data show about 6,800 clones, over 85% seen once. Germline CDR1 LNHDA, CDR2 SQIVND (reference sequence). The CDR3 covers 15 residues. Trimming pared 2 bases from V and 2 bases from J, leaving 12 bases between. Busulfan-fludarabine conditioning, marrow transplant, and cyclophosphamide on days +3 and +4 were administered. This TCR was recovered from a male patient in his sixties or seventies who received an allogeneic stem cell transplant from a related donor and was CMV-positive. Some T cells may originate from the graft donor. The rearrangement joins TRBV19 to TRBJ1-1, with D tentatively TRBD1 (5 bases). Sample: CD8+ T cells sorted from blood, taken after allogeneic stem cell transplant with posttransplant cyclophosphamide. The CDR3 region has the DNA TGTGCCAGTAGTATATGGGAACAGGCCAACACTGAAGCTTTCTTT. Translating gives CASSIWEQANTEAFF.